The present TCR beta chain was sequenced within a study of cytomegalovirus exposure and HLA in healthy donors. Whole-study context: Out of approximately 170 million T cells, an earlier analysis found about 120 million unique TCR beta sequences in total.

A few counts support this clone. V lost 4 bases to trimming and J lost 3 bases, with 10 bases between them. The CDR3 covers 14 residues. Germline CDR1 is LGHNA and CDR2 is YNFKEQ. At the time of sampling, donors were nominally healthy, though unrecorded immune exposures were likely. The PCR contained 60 Vbeta and 13 Jbeta primers. In the original processing: In a later analysis, approximately 80 million unique TCR beta chains included roughly 11 million shared by two or more donors. Clones were sequenced by immunoSEQ multiplex PCR, and TCRdb holds only the in-frame ones, with some missing. That table supplies the V and J calls and clone size; D and trimming were determined from the DNA. Of 60,000 to 70,000 clones in the sample, 65% to 80% were seen once.

Sequencing was done on a sample of PBMCs. This clonotype originated in a man aged 40-55 years in good health and CMV-seropositive. The V gene is TRBV4-2, the J gene TRBJ2-4; D uncertain. The chain's CDR3 is CASSPLDGKNIQYF. DNA for the CDR3: TGTGCCAGCAGCCCCTTAGATGGCAAAAACATTCAGTACTTC.